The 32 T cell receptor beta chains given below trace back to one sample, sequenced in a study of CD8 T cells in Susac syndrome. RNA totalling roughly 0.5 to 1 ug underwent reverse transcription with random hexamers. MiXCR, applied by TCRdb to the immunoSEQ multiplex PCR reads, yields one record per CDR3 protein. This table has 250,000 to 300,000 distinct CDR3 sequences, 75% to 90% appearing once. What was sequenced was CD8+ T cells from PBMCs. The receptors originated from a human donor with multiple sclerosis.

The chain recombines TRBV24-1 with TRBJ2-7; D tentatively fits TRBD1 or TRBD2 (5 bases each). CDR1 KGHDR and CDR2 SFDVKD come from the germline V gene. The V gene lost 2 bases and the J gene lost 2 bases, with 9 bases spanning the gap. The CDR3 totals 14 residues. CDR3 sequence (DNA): TGTGCCACCAGTGATTCGGGGACCCCCTACGAGCAGTACTTC. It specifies CATSDSGTPYEQYF.

The CDR3 loop is CASSLSLSSYNEQFF. The DNA for the CDR3 is TGTGCCAGCAGTTTATCCCTGAGCTCCTACAATGAGCAGTTCTTC. The chain has TRBV28 and TRBJ2-1; D is undetermined. The CDR3 has 15 residues. The V end was cut by 1 base, the J end by 0 bases, with 7 bases between. The germline V gene encodes CDR1 MDHEN and CDR2 SYDVKM.

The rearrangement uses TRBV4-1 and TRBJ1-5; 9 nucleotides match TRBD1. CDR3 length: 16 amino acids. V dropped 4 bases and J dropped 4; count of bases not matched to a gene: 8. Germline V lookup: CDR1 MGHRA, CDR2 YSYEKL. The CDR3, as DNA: TGCGCCAGCAGCCTCGGAGGGACAGGGACAAATCAGCCCCAGCATTTT. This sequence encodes CASSLGGTGTNQPQHF.

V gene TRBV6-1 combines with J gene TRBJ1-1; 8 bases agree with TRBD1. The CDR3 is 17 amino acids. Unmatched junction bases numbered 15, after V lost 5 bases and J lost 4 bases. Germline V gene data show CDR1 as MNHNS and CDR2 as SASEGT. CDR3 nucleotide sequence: TGTGCCAGCAGTCCCCGTTGGGGGACAGGCGGTGGCACTGAAGCTTTCTTT. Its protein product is CASSPRWGTGGGTEAFF.

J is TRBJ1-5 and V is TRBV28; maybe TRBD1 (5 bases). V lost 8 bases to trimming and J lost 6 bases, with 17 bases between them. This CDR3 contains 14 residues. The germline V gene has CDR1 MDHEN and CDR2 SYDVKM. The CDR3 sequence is CASGRQLAFQPQHF. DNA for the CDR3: TGTGCCAGCGGGAGACAGTTGGCGTTTCAGCCCCAGCATTTT.

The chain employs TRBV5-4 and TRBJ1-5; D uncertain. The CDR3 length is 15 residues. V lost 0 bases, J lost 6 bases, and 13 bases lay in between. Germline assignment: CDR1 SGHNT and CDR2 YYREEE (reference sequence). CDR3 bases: TGTGCCAGCAGCTTGGATTTCGGGGTTGCTCAGCCCCAGCATTTT. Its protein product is CASSLDFGVAQPQHF. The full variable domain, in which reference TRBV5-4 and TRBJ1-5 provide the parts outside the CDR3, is ETGVTQSPTHLIKTRGQQVTLRCSSQSGHNTVSWYQQALGQGPQFIFQYYREEENGRGNFPPRFSGLQFPNYSSELNVNALELDDSALYLCASSLDFGVAQPQHFGDGTRLSIL.

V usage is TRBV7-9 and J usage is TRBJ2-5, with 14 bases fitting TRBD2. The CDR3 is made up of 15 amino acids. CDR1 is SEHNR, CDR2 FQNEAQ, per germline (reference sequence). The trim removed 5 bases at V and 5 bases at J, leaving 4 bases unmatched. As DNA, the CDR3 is TGTGCCAGCAGCCCTAGGACTAGCGGGGGGGAGACCCAGTACTTC. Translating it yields CASSPRTSGGETQYF.

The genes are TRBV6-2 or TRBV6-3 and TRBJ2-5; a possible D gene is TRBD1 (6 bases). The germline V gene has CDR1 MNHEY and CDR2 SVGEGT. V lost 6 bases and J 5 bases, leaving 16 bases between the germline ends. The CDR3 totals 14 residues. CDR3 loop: CASRDSFSWETQYF. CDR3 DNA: TGTGCCAGCAGGGACAGCTTCTCTTGGGAGACCCAGTACTTC.

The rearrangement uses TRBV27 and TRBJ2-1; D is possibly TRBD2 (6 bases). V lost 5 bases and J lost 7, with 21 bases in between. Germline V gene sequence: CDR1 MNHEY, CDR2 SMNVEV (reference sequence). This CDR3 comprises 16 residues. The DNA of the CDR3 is TGTGCCAGCAGTCCGTCCGGAGGGGAAGTGTTTAATGAGCAGTTCTTC. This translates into CASSPSGGEVFNEQFF.

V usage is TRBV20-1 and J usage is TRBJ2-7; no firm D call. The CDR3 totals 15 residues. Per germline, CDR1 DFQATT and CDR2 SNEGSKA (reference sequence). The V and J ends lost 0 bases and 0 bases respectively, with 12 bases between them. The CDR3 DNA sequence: TGCAGTGCTAGAGATTCCGACTGGTTCTCCTACGAGCAGTACTTC. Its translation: CSARDSDWFSYEQYF.

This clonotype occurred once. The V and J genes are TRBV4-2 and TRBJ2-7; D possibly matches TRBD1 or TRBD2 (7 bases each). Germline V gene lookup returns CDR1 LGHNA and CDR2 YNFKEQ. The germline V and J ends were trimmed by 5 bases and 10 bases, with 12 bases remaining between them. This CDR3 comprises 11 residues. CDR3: CASSSGGAQYF. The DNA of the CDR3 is TGTGCCAGCAGCTCAGGGGGGGCTCAGTACTTC.

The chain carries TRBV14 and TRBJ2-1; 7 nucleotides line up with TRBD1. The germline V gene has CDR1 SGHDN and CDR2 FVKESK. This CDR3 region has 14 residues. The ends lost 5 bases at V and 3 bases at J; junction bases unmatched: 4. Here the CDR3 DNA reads TGTGCCAGCAGCGATGGGACAGTCTACAATGAGCAGTTCTTC. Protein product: CASSDGTVYNEQFF.

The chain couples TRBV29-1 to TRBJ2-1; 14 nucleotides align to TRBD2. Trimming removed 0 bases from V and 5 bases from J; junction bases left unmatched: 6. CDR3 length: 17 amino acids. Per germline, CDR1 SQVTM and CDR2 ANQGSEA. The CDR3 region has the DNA TGCAGCGTTGAAGATCCGTGGACTAGCGGGGGGAACAATGAGCAGTTCTTC. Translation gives CSVEDPWTSGGNNEQFF.

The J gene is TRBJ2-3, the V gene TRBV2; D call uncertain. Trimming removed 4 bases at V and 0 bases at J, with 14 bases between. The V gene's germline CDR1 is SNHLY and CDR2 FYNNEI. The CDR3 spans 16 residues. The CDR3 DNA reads TGTGCCAGCAGTGTCGGCTACACCCTTAGCACAGATACGCAGTATTTT. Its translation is CASSVGYTLSTDTQYF.

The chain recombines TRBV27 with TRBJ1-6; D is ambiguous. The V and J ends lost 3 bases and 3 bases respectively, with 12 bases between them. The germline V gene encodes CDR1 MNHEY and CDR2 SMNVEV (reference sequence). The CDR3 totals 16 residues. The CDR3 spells CASSLSTAGYNSPLHF. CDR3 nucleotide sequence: TGTGCCAGCAGTTTGAGTACGGCGGGCTATAATTCACCCCTCCACTTT.

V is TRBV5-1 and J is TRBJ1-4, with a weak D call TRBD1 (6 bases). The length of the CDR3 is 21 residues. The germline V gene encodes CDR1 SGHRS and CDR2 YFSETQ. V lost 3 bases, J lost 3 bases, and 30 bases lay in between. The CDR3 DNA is TGCGCCAGCAGCTCCAACCCGGGGGGGGCGAAGCTCCAGGAGGCTAATGAAAAACTGTTTTTT. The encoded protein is CASSSNPGGAKLQEANEKLFF. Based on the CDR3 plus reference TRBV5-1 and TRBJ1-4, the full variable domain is KAGVTQTPRYLIKTRGQQVTLSCSPISGHRSVSWYQQTPGQGLQFLFEYFSETQRNKGNFPGRFSGRQFSNSRSEMNVSTLELGDSALYLCASSSNPGGAKLQEANEKLFFGSGTQLSVL.

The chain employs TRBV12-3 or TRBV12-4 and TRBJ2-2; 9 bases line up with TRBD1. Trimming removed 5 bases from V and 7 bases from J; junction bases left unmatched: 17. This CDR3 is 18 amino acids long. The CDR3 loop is CASSPQTSGTGRSGELFF. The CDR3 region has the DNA TGTGCCAGCAGTCCTCAAACCTCCGGGACAGGGCGGAGCGGGGAGCTGTTTTTT.

The CDR3 DNA follows: TGTGCCAGCAGCCCTTACCCACTAGCGCGGGAGCTGTTTTTT. It codes for CASSPYPLARELFF. This sequence joins TRBV3-1 and TRBJ2-2; 7 positions agree with TRBD2. The CDR3 extends over 14 amino acids. V dropped 4 bases and J dropped 9; count of bases not matched to a gene: 8. Germline values: CDR1 LGHDT, CDR2 YNNKEL (reference sequence).

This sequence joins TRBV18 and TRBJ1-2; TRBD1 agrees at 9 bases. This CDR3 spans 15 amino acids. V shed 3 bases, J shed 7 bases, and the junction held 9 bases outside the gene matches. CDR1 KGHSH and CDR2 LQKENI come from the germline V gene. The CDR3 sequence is CASSPGDRVVTGYTF. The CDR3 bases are TGTGCCAGCTCACCTGGGGACAGGGTGGTAACTGGCTACACCTTC.

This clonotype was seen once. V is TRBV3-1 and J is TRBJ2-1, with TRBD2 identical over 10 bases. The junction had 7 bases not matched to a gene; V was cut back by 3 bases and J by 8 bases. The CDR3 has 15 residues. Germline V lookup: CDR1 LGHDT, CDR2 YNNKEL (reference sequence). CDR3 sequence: CASSQLAGVTDEQFF. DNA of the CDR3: TGTGCCAGCAGCCAGCTAGCGGGAGTTACGGATGAGCAGTTCTTC.

The CDR3 loop reads CASSLDRTPYEQYF. DNA of the CDR3: TGTGCCAGCAGCTTAGATAGGACCCCCTACGAGCAGTACTTC. V usage is TRBV11-2 and J usage is TRBJ2-7; D is uncertain. The germline V and J ends were trimmed by 0 bases and 2 bases, with 8 bases remaining between them. Germline CDR1 reads SGHAT; CDR2 reads FQNNGV. The CDR3 contains 14 residues. The full variable domain, rest sourced from reference TRBV11-2 and TRBJ2-7, is EAGVAQSPRYKIIEKRQSVAFWCNPISGHATLYWYQQILGQGPKLLIQFQNNGVVDDSQLPKDRFSAERLKGVDSTLKIQPAKLEDSAVYLCASSLDRTPYEQYFGPGTRLTVT.

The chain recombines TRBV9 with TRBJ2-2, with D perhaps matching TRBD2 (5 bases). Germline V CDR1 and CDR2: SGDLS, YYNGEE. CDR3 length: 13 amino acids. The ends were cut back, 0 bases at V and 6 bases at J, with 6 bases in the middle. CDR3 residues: CASSVGGSGELFF. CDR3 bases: TGTGCCAGCAGCGTAGGAGGGTCCGGGGAGCTGTTTTTT.

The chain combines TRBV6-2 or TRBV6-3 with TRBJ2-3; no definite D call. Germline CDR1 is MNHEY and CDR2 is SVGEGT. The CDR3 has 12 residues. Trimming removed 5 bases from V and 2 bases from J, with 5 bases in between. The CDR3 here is CASSAYTDTQYF. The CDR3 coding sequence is TGTGCCAGCAGTGCGTACACAGATACGCAGTATTTT.

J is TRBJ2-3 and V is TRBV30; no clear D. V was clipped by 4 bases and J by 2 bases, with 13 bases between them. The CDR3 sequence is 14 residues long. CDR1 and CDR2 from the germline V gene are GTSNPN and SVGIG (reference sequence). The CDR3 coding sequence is TGTGCCTGGACTTTGGACGCGAACACAGATACGCAGTATTTT. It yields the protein CAWTLDANTDTQYF.

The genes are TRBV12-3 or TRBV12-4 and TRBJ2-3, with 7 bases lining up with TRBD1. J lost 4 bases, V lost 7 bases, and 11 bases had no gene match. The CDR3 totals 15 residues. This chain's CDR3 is CASTSVAQGADTQYF. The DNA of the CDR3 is TGTGCCAGCACTTCCGTCGCGCAGGGGGCAGATACGCAGTATTTT.

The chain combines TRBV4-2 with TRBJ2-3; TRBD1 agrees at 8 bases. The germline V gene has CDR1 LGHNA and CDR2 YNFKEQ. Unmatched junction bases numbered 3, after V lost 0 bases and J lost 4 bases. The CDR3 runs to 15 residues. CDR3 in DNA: TGTGCCAGCAGCCAAGACGCAGGGGGCGCAGATACGCAGTATTTT. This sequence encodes CASSQDAGGADTQYF.

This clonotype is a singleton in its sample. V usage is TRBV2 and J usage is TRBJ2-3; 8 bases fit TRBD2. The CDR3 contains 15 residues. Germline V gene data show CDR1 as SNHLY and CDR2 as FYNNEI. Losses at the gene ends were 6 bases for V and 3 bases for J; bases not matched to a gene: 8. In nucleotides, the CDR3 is TGTGCCAGCAGGGAGACTAGCGCTATTACAGATACGCAGTATTTT. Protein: CASRETSAITDTQYF. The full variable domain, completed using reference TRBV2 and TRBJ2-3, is EPEVTQTPSHQVTQMGQEVILRCVPISNHLYFYWYRQILGQKVEFLVSFYNNEISEKSEIFDDQFSVERPDGSNFTLKIRSTKLEDSAMYFCASRETSAITDTQYFGPGTRLTVL.

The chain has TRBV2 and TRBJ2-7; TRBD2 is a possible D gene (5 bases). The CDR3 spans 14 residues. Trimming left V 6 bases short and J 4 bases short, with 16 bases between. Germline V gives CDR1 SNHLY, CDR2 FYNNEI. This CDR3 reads CASRVGTLAYEQYF. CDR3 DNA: TGTGCCAGCAGGGTGGGAACTTTAGCGTACGAGCAGTACTTC.

The CDR3: CASSYPTAGNTIYF. The DNA for the CDR3 is TGTGCCAGCAGTTACCCGACGGCTGGAAACACCATATATTTT. This chain uses TRBV6-2 or TRBV6-3 with TRBJ1-3; D unclear. This CDR3 comprises 14 residues. The germline CDR1 and CDR2 sequences are MNHEY and SVGEGT. V was clipped by 2 bases and J by 2 bases, with 7 bases between them.

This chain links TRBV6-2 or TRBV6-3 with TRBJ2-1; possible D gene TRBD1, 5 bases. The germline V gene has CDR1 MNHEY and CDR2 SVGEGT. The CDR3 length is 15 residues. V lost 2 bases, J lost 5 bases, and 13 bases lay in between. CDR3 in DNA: TGTGCCAGCAGTTACGGGGCTTCCCAAAACAATGAGCAGTTCTTC. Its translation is CASSYGASQNNEQFF.

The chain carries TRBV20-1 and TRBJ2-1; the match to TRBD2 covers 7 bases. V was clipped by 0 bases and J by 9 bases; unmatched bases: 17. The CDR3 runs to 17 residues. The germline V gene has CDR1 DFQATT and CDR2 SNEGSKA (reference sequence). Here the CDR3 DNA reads TGCAGTGCTAGAGATTCAGAGAGTGGGAGGGCCTGGAGTGAGCAGTTCTTC. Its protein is CSARDSESGRAWSEQFF.

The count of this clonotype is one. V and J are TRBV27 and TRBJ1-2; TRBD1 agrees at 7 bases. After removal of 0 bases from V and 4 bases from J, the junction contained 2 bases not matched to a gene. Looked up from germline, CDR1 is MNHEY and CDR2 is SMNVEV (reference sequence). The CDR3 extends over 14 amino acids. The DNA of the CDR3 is TGTGCCAGCAGTTTATCAGGGGGCGGCTATGGCTACACCTTC. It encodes CASSLSGGGYGYTF.